This TCR beta chain emerged from a study of regulatory T cells in long-lasting Graves disease. Time point of the sample: newly diagnosed GD, antithyroid drugs for less than 3 months. PBMCs provided the RNA from which the TCR library was made. Building of the TCR beta libraries involved iRepertoire HTBI primers and Arm-PCR of CDR3 regions. TCRdb re-derived calls from the multiplex PCR reads in MiXCR, one entry per CDR3 protein. This sample has about 500,000 distinct CDR3 sequences, with around 15% found just once. There are 15 residues in the CDR3. In germline, CDR1 is MNHNS, CDR2 SASEGT. Trimming shortened V by 6 bases and J by 6 bases, and 17 bases separated the two germline ends. This clonotype was found a few times. These data were also reused for a study on T cells in Graves' hyperthyroidism and ophthalmopathy.

The chain combines TRBV6-1 with TRBJ2-2; D might be TRBD2 (7 bases). The receptor was isolated from a middle-aged man with Graves disease. The sample here was peripheral blood mononuclear cells (PBMCs), taken at new diagnosis, from a patient treated with antithyroid drugs. CDR3: CASSASGGGAGELFF. CDR3 DNA sequence: TGTGCCAGCAGCGCTAGCGGAGGGGGGGCCGGGGAGCTGTTTTTT.